This T cell receptor beta chain came from a study of regulatory and conventional T cells in RAG deficiency (TCRdb year 2017). With regard to the full study: The study used high-throughput TCR beta sequencing to compare repertoire diversity and composition of Treg, conventional CD4+ and CD8+ T cells between RAG-deficient patients and healthy controls. Overall results and qualifications from the work: Rather than being bona fide Treg cells, the sorted CD25-high CD127-low cells in Omenn syndrome patients may represent peripherally activated cells. Compared with control T-cell subpopulations, the RAG-deficient patients had markedly lower Shannon entropy and higher Simpson indices. Unique TCR beta sequences from Treg cells were roughly 100-fold fewer in Omenn syndrome and CID/AS patients than controls, versus about 10-fold for other subsets. All patient T-cell subsets had shorter CDR3 lengths; Omenn syndrome patients showed >80% Treg-Tconv repertoire overlap at nucleotide and amino acid level. Some T-cell subset analyses were not done for some subjects.

The CDR3 numbers 13 residues from cysteine through phenylalanine. Left in the record is the CDR3 DNA by itself, 39 bases read in frame from the first base. According to the germline V gene, CDR1 reads KGHSH and CDR2 reads LQKENI. The junction shows trimming of 6 bases on V and 6 bases on J, plus 15 bases between the germline ends. Regulatory T cells were purified from blood as CD4+CD25-high CD127-low cells before genomic DNA extraction. For repertoire analyses, the comparison group consisted of fewer than 10 healthy control donors. Regarding this clone: There is no known antigen for this receptor. There are no base qualities to consult, and no much larger clone falls within one base.

Library preparation employed the immunoSEQ multiplex PCR assay. Rearranged TCR beta chain products were amplified from the genomic DNA of sorted T-cell subsets and were then sequenced. On the study's bioinformatics: Shannon entropy and Simpson indices were used to quantify the repertoire diversity of productive TCR beta rearrangements. To gauge clonal expansion, the frequencies of the 100 most abundant productive TCR beta clonotypes among total reads were added together. The TRB repertoires were scored with a self-reactivity index built on which amino acids appear at CDR3beta positions 6 and 7. Two-way ANOVA was used for repertoire analyses, while Student t or Mann-Whitney tests were used for flow cytometric analyses. What TCRdb holds here is the immuneACCESS table cut down to in-frame rearrangements. Part of the clones is not present; checked against another copy, under half of the missing clones reflect an unresolved V gene, and the others are unexplained. V, J and clone size are taken as reported in that table, and D and trimming were inferred from the DNA itself. This sample is represented by roughly 29,000 clones; around nine tenths of them were singletons. The ten most abundant clones make up roughly 0.74% of the sample.

These sequences were also reported in another study, on regulatory T cells. From that second study: For the multiplex PCR, 52 forward TRBV primers and 13 reverse TRBJ primers were used, and amplification bias was corrected with both assay-based and computational methods. Restricted unique TRB V-J pairs and skewed V and J gene usage were observed in patient repertoires, most markedly in regulatory T cells. Between CD3G-deficient patients and healthy controls, the study compared T-cell receptor beta repertoires in sorted regulatory T cells, conventional CD4+ T cells and CD8+ T cells. Peripheral blood mononuclear cells were isolated by Ficoll density separation. Rearranged TRB loci were amplified from genomic DNA by multiplex PCR within the immunoSEQ assay. TRB amplicons were sequenced using an Illumina HiSeq platform. Custom algorithms error-filtered the raw sequences and aligned them to reference gene sequences, after which the immunoSEQ online tools were used for analysis. The frequencies of productive and nonproductive TRB rearrangements were evaluated among unique sequences as well as among total sequences. Groups were compared by t tests, Mann-Whitney tests or two-way ANOVA performed in Prism software.

Sequenced input: Tregs sorted from blood. The chain is made from TRBV18 and TRBJ2-7; TRBD1 is perhaps the D gene, given 5 matching bases. This TCR came from a human donor in good health. The nucleotides read TGTGCCAGCTCTCCCATACAGACAGCCGAGCAGTACTTC. Its translation reads: CASSPIQTAEQYF. The reference TRBV18 and TRBJ2-7 proteins fill in what lies around the CDR3, so the full variable domain reads NAGVMQNPRHLVRRRGQEARLRCSPMKGHSHVYWYRQLPEEGLKFMVYLQKENIIDESGMPKERFSAEFPKEGPSILRIQQVVRGDSAAYFCASSPIQTAEQYFGPGTRLTVT.